These 18 T cell receptor beta chains were sequenced from one sample in a study of blood T cell repertoires in COVID-19 (TCRdb year 2020). The receptor library was made with the immunoSEQ multiplex PCR assay. Held by TCRdb, this immuneACCESS table contains in-frame sequences only and omits some clones. Under half of the omission traces to an unresolved V gene where checked; the cause of the rest is unknown. Here the sample has approximately 300,000 clones; just under 90% occur a single time. The top ten hold over 5% of the sample. Sequencing used peripheral blood. The receptor set was obtained from a woman aged 45-59 years with COVID-19, enrolled during active disease.

In DNA, the CDR3 is TGTGCCACCGGGACAGGGGTGGAGGAGCAGTACTTC. Its translation is CATGTGVEEQYF. V usage is TRBV2 and J usage is TRBJ2-7, with 10 bases matching TRBD1. CDR1 is SNHLY and CDR2 is FYNNEI in the germline V gene. V shed 10 bases, J shed 7 bases, and the junction held 7 bases outside the gene matches. The CDR3 loop spans 12 amino acids.

The chain uses TRBV20-1 and TRBJ2-5, with unresolved D. Germline V gives CDR1 DFQATT, CDR2 SNEGSKA (reference sequence). Trimming pared 3 bases from V and 4 bases from J, leaving 9 bases between. The CDR3 has 12 amino acids. The CDR3: CSASTRGETQYF. CDR3 nucleotides: TGCAGTGCTAGTACGAGAGGAGAGACCCAGTACTTC.

The chain recombines TRBV18 with TRBJ2-3; D may be TRBD1 (6 bases). Germline V CDR1 and CDR2: KGHSH, LQKENI. Deletions cut 3 bases from V and 0 bases from J, with 16 bases between. The CDR3 has 17 amino acids. The chain's CDR3 is CASSPSGAGASTDTQYF. The CDR3 nucleotides read TGTGCCAGCTCACCGTCTGGGGCAGGGGCCAGCACAGATACGCAGTATTTT.

V usage is TRBV7-6 and J usage is TRBJ2-2; TRBD2 aligns across 11 bases. J was trimmed by 3 bases and V by 1 base; bases with no gene match: 7. The CDR3 totals 18 residues. The V gene's germline CDR1 is SGHVS and CDR2 FNYEAQ. The CDR3 spells CASSLVISGRVYTGELFF. CDR3 in DNA: TGTGCCAGCAGCTTAGTGATTAGCGGGAGGGTCTACACCGGGGAGCTGTTTTTT.

The rearrangement joins TRBV24-1 to TRBJ2-7, with D perhaps TRBD2 (5 bases). Per the germline V gene, CDR1 is KGHDR and CDR2 is SFDVKD. Trimming removed 4 bases from V and 9 bases from J, with 27 bases in between. The CDR3 has 17 amino acids. The CDR3 loop is CATSDSRRTPGSVRQYF. The CDR3 DNA is TGTGCCACCAGTGACTCGCGTAGGACTCCGGGAAGTGTAAGGCAGTACTTC.

About this clone: Distinct nucleotide sequences in the sample also encode this CDR3. The rearrangement links TRBV5-1 to TRBJ1-1; possibly TRBD1 for D (6 bases). The CDR3 has 13 residues. Per germline, CDR1 SGHRS and CDR2 YFSETQ. V gave up 2 bases and J gave up 1 base, with 6 bases separating them. CDR3 in DNA: TGCGCCAGCAGCTTCAGGGGGAACACTGAAGCTTTCTTT. Translation gives CASSFRGNTEAFF.

There are a few counts of this clone. This chain joins TRBV19 and TRBJ1-2; 10 bases fit TRBD1. This CDR3 region has 16 residues. Germline CDR1 and CDR2: LNHDA and SQIVND (reference sequence). V was clipped by 5 bases and J by 8 bases; unmatched bases: 14. The CDR3 DNA follows: TGTGCCAGTAGTTTCGGCCGACAGGGGGCAGGGACCGGCTACACCTTC. Translation gives CASSFGRQGAGTGYTF.

In this sample, this clone turned up once. The chain carries TRBV5-1 and TRBJ1-2; D is unclear. V was cut by 7 bases and J by 4 bases, with 14 bases left in between. The CDR3 has 13 residues. Germline V CDR1 and CDR2: SGHRS, YFSETQ. The CDR3 DNA follows: TGCGCCAGCTCTGAGGGATCGGGCTATGGCTACACCTTC. As protein: CASSEGSGYGYTF. Full variable domain (rest looked up from reference TRBV5-1 and TRBJ1-2): KAGVTQTPRYLIKTRGQQVTLSCSPISGHRSVSWYQQTPGQGLQFLFEYFSETQRNKGNFPGRFSGRQFSNSRSEMNVSTLELGDSALYLCASSEGSGYGYTFGSGTRLTVV.

In this sample, this clone turned up once. The rearrangement uses TRBV3-1 (or the pseudogene TRBV3-2) and TRBJ2-3; 15 bases fit TRBD2. Unmatched junction bases numbered 5, after V lost 1 base and J lost 6 bases. The CDR3 is made up of 17 amino acids. Germline CDR1 and CDR2: LGHDT and YNNKEL (reference sequence). The DNA of the CDR3 is TGTGCCAGCAGCCAAGGGACTAGCGGGAGGGCCAGGGATACGCAGTATTTT. It encodes CASSQGTSGRARDTQYF.

On this clone: The sample holds other DNA sequences that translate to the same CDR3. This sequence joins TRBV9 and TRBJ1-1, with a weak D call TRBD1 (5 bases). The ends were cut back, 2 bases at V and 4 bases at J, with 12 bases in the middle. Per germline, CDR1 SGDLS and CDR2 YYNGEE. The CDR3 covers 14 residues. CDR3 bases: TGTGCCAGCAGCGTCGTTGGGGGGGGCACTGAAGCTTTCTTT. Residues: CASSVVGGGTEAFF.

The chain links TRBV4-1 to TRBJ2-5, with D perhaps TRBD1 (5 bases). V lost 0 bases, J lost 5 bases, and 7 bases lay in between. The V gene's germline CDR1 is MGHRA and CDR2 YSYEKL. The CDR3 has 13 residues. The chain's CDR3 is CASSQDPGETQYF. CDR3 coding DNA: TGCGCCAGCAGCCAAGATCCAGGGGAGACCCAGTACTTC.

The genes are TRBV30 and TRBJ1-2; 10 bases align to TRBD1. The CDR3 sequence is 14 residues long. Trimming took 3 bases from V and 7 from J; bases not matched to a gene: 8. Germline CDR1 reads GTSNPN; CDR2 reads SVGIG (reference sequence). The CDR3 coding sequence is TGTGCCTGGAGCCTTGAGAGACAGGGGGCTGGCTACACCTTC. Encoded protein: CAWSLERQGAGYTF.

The chain links TRBV19 to TRBJ2-7, with 9 nucleotides matching TRBD1. The CDR3 is 17 amino acids. Germline assignment: CDR1 LNHDA and CDR2 SQIVND (reference sequence). J lost 0 bases, V lost 7 bases, and 13 bases had no gene match. The CDR3 spells CASTPPLGQGISYEQYF. CDR3 coding DNA: TGTGCCAGTACCCCCCCTCTGGGACAGGGAATCTCCTACGAGCAGTACTTC.

The rearrangement links TRBV7-8 to TRBJ1-2, with 10 bases aligning to TRBD1. Looked up from germline, CDR1 is SGHVS and CDR2 is FQNEAQ. V gave up 5 bases and J gave up 3 bases; unmatched junction bases: 18. This CDR3 is 19 amino acids long. CDR3 bases: TGTGCCAGCAGCCCAAGGAGGCCACGTGGGACAGGGGCAGACTATGGCTACACCTTC. Translating it yields CASSPRRPRGTGADYGYTF.

The chain has TRBV19 and TRBJ1-1; weak D call: TRBD1 (6 bases). Germline CDR1 and CDR2: LNHDA and SQIVND (reference sequence). Trimming shortened V by 3 bases and J by 1 base, and 15 bases separated the two germline ends. CDR3 length: 16 residues. The CDR3 sequence: CASSIPGAPANTEAFF. In nucleotides, the CDR3 is TGTGCCAGTAGTATCCCAGGGGCCCCCGCGAACACTGAAGCTTTCTTT.

The chain uses TRBV9 and TRBJ1-2; 7 bases align to TRBD1. This CDR3 spans 14 amino acids. CDR1 is SGDLS and CDR2 is YYNGEE in the germline V gene. With V trimmed by 0 bases and J by 6 bases, 5 bases remained unmatched. CDR3 DNA sequence: TGTGCCAGCAGCGTAGCCCTACAGGGGAATGGCTACACCTTC. It specifies CASSVALQGNGYTF.

The chain joins TRBV6-2 or TRBV6-3 to TRBJ1-3; D not certain. V lost 6 bases and J 0 bases, leaving 18 bases between the germline ends. This CDR3 has 17 amino acids. The germline gives CDR1 MNHEY, CDR2 SVGEGT. Here the CDR3 DNA reads TGTGCCAGCAGCCCTAGCCCCTTTACTTCCTCTGGAAACACCATATATTTT. Translation: CASSPSPFTSSGNTIYF.

The chain joins TRBV7-6 to TRBJ2-7; TRBD2 aligns across 10 bases. J was trimmed by 2 bases and V by 1 base; bases with no gene match: 2. CDR1 is SGHVS and CDR2 is FNYEAQ in the germline V gene. This CDR3 spans 15 amino acids. CDR3 protein: CASSLELAGTYEQYF. The CDR3 DNA reads TGTGCCAGCAGCTTAGAACTAGCGGGAACCTACGAGCAGTACTTC.